This TCR beta chain is from a study of T-cell memory formation after mild COVID-19. The CDR3 has 14 residues. Germline assignment: CDR1 MNHEY and CDR2 SVGEGT. After removal of 6 bases from V and 0 bases from J, the junction contained 3 bases not matched to a gene. The table lists this clonotype with a few counts. TCRdb re-called the 5' RACE reads through MiXCR, storing one row per CDR3 protein. The sample lists approximately 440,000 distinct CDR3 sequences, around 19% occurring once. J is TRBJ1-1 and V is TRBV6-2 or TRBV6-3, with 8 bases matching TRBD1. Sample: PBMCs or a T cell subset sorted from them (not recorded which). The TCR sequence derives from an adult woman who had mild COVID-19 (a few samples of this study predate the infection). Cell type and time point are not known. The CDR3 loop is CASRMDRVNTEAFF. The CDR3 DNA reads TGTGCCAGCAGAATGGACAGGGTGAACACTGAAGCTTTCTTT.